This is a list of T cell receptor beta chains from one sample in a study of a mutant IDH1 vaccine in newly diagnosed glioma. No cognate antigen is known for these TCRs. Libraries were prepared by immunoSEQ multiplex PCR; TCRdb keeps only in-frame clonotypes and omits some of them. The sample holds about 74,000 clones; 85% to 90% are singletons and the top ten take 1.5% to 2.5%. Sequences were derived from PBMCs, sampled from a glioma patient whose treatment included an IDH1 peptide vaccine. These receptor sequences come from a man in his thirties or forties with glioma. The CDR3 runs from the conserved cysteine through the conserved F or W. Fields, in order: D gene, clone size, J gene, V gene, CDR3 protein, CDR3 DNA. D genes are given only for firm matches. Not all rows give a size; the values are once, few, many and, for expanded clones, a class.

TRBD2	NA	TRBJ2-4	TRBV5-6	CASSLAYLVERGDKNIQYF	TGTGCCAGCAGCTTGGCCTATTTAGTCGAGCGGGGGGATAAAAACATTCAGTACTTC
NA	NA	TRBJ1-5	TRBV29-1	CSVEARAWGGDNQPQHF	TGCAGCGTTGAAGCCCGGGCGTGGGGGGGGGACAATCAGCCCCAGCATTTT
TRBD1	once	TRBJ2-5	TRBV5-1	CASSRDSQGVETQYF	TGCGCCAGCAGCAGGGACAGTCAGGGTGTGGAGACCCAGTACTTC
NA	NA	TRBJ2-5	TRBV7-8	CASSMVTPYRGETQYF	TGTGCCAGCAGCATGGTGACACCGTATCGGGGGGAGACCCAGTACTTC
TRBD1	NA	TRBJ1-1	TRBV6-1	CASRYRGRGTEAFF	TGTGCCAGCAGGTATAGGGGGCGTGGAACTGAAGCTTTCTTT
TRBD1	NA	TRBJ2-7	TRBV7-3	CASSWDSNSYEQYF	TGTGCCAGCAGCTGGGACAGTAACTCCTACGAGCAGTACTTC
NA	NA	TRBJ2-5	TRBV30	CAWSVGWGSSQETQYF	TGTGCCTGGAGTGTAGGGTGGGGATCCTCTCAAGAGACCCAGTACTTC
TRBD2	NA	TRBJ2-2	TRBV9	CASSGPGGFGELFF	TGTGCCAGCAGCGGCCCGGGGGGTTTCGGGGAGCTGTTTTTT
NA	NA	TRBJ1-6	TRBV5-6	CASSSGAYNSPLHF	TGTGCCAGCAGCTCAGGGGCCTATAATTCACCCCTCCACTTT
TRBD1	once	TRBJ2-7	TRBV19	CASSTTGQPYEQYF	TGTGCCAGTAGTACGACAGGGCAGCCCTACGAGCAGTACTTC
TRBD1	NA	TRBJ2-7	TRBV10-3	CAISDAGQGAYEQYF	TGTGCCATCAGTGACGCGGGACAGGGGGCCTACGAGCAGTACTTC
NA	NA	TRBJ2-3	TRBV20-1	CSASVTDTQYF	TGCAGTGCTAGTGTTACAGATACGCAGTATTTT
NA	NA	TRBJ2-7	TRBV7-9	CASSLSETYEQYF	TGTGCCAGCAGCTTGTCCGAAACCTACGAGCAGTACTTC
NA	NA	TRBJ2-7	TRBV15	CATSRDLEFEQYF	TGTGCCACCAGCAGAGATCTCGAGTTCGAGCAGTACTTC
NA	NA	TRBJ2-3	TRBV18	CASSPDQAYNADTQYF	TGTGCCAGCTCACCAGACCAGGCGTATAATGCAGATACGCAGTATTTT
NA	NA	TRBJ2-7	TRBV28	CASRYTGTIKGEQYF	TGTGCCAGCAGATACACCGGGACAATTAAGGGCGAGCAGTACTTC
NA	NA	TRBJ2-1	TRBV4-1	CASSQLDVLSYNEQFF	TGCGCCAGCAGCCAATTGGACGTCCTCTCCTACAATGAGCAGTTCTTC
TRBD1	NA	TRBJ1-2	TRBV7-8	CASSPKTGGTNYGYTF	TGTGCCAGCAGCCCTAAGACAGGGGGAACTAACTATGGCTACACCTTC
NA	NA	TRBJ1-1	TRBV6-5	CASSYQPNTEAFF	TGTGCCAGCAGTTACCAGCCCAACACTGAAGCTTTCTTT
NA	NA	TRBJ1-4	TRBV28	CASSDNRKLFF	TGTGCCAGCAGCGACAACAGAAAACTGTTTTTT
TRBD1	NA	TRBJ2-1	TRBV4-3	CASSQGITRDSEQFF	TGCGCCAGCAGCCAAGGTATCACCCGGGACAGCGAGCAGTTCTTC
TRBD2	once	TRBJ2-1	TRBV27	CASSPLGLAEYNEQFF	TGTGCCAGCAGTCCTCTTGGACTAGCGGAATACAATGAGCAGTTCTTC
NA	few	TRBJ2-2	TRBV18	CASSLDGRNTGELFF	TGTGCCAGCTCACTGGACGGGAGGAACACCGGGGAGCTGTTTTTT
NA	NA	TRBJ2-3	TRBV5-4	CASTRGDTQYF	TGTGCCAGCACAAGGGGAGATACGCAGTATTTT
NA	NA	TRBJ1-1	TRBV6-5	CASSYEGLNTEAFF	TGTGCCAGCAGTTACGAGGGCCTCAACACTGAAGCTTTCTTT
NA	NA	TRBJ1-2	TRBV11-2	CASSLGSSYGYTF	TGTGCCAGCAGTCTGGGGAGTTCGTATGGCTACACCTTC
NA	once	TRBJ2-3	TRBV9	CASAGTSWADTQYF	TGTGCCAGCGCTGGAACCTCCTGGGCAGATACGCAGTATTTT
NA	NA	TRBJ1-1	TRBV5-1	CASTSGGGGDTEAFF	TGCGCCAGCACCTCGGGTGGAGGGGGAGACACTGAAGCTTTCTTT